This TCR beta chain stems from a study of T cell responses to AZD1222 COVID-19 vaccine. Points from the study as a whole: After two AZD1222 doses, spike-specific TCR breadth and depth rose versus day 0.

On this clone: The antigen remains undetermined.

The V and J ends lost 6 bases and 1 base respectively, with 13 bases between them. The CDR3 covers 15 residues. Germline lookup yields CDR1 LNHDA and CDR2 SQIVND (reference sequence). The repertoire was sequenced with immunoSEQ multiplex PCR; TCRdb's copy has only in-frame clones and lacks some. This table has 150,000 or so clones, just over 90% appearing once. The chain is built from TRBV19 and TRBJ1-5; D may be TRBD1 (5 bases). The source material was peripheral blood, sampled on day 0 of AZD1222 vaccination. This TCR derives from an adult in good health. The CDR3 is CASSRGGGSNQPQHF. For the CDR3, the DNA is TGTGCCAGTAGCCGAGGCGGGGGAAGCAATCAGCCCCAGCATTTT. The full variable domain, in which reference TRBV19 and TRBJ1-5 provide the parts outside the CDR3, is DGGITQSPKYLFRKEGQNVTLSCEQNLNHDAMYWYRQDPGQGLRLIYYSQIVNDFQKGDIAEGYSVSREKKESFPLTVTSAQKNPTAFYLCASSRGGGSNQPQHFGDGTRLSIL.